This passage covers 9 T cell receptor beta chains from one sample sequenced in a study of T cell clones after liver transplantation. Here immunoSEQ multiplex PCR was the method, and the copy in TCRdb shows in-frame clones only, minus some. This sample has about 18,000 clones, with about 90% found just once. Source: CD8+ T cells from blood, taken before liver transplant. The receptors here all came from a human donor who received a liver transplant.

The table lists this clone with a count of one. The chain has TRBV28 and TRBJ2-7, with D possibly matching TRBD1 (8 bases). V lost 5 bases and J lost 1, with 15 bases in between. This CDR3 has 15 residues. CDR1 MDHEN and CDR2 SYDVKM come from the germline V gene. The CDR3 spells CASSPTGGGSYEQYF. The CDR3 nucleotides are TGTGCCAGCAGTCCAACAGGGGGGGGATCCTACGAGCAGTACTTC. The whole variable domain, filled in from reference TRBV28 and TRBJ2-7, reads DVKVTQSSRYLVKRTGEKVFLECVQDMDHENMFWYRQDPGLGLRLIYFSYDVKMKEKGDIPEGYSVSREKKERFSLILESASTNQTSMYLCASSPTGGGSYEQYFGPGTRLTVT.

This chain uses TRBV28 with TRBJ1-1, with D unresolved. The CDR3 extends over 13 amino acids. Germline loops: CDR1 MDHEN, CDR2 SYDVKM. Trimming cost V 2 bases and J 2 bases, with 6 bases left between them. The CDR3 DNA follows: TGTGCCAGCAGTTTAGGCATAAACACTGAAGCTTTCTTT. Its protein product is CASSLGINTEAFF.

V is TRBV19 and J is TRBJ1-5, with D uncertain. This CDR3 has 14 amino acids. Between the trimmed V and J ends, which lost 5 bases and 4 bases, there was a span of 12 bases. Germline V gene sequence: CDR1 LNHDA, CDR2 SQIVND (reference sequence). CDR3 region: CASSGFWPNQPQHF. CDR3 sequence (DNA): TGTGCCAGTAGTGGCTTTTGGCCTAATCAGCCCCAGCATTTT.

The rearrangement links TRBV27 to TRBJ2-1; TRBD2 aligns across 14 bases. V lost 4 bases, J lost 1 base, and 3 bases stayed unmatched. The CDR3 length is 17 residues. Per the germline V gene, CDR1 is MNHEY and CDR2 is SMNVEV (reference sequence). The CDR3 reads CASSSGLAGGSYNEQFF. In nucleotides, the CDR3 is TGTGCCAGCAGTTCTGGACTAGCGGGAGGATCCTACAATGAGCAGTTCTTC.

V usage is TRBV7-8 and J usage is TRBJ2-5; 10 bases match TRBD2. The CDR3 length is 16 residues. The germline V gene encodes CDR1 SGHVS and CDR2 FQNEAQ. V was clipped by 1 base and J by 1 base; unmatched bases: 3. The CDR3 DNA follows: TGTGCCAGCAGCTTAGTGGCTAGCGGGGGCCAAGAGACCCAGTACTTC. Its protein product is CASSLVASGGQETQYF.

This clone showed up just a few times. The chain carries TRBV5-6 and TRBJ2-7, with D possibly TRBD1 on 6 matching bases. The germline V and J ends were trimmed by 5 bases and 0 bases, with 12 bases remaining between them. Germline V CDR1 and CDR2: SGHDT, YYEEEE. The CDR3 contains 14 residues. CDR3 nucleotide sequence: TGTGCCAGCAGGCCCTGGGGGCGCTCCTACGAGCAGTACTTC. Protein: CASRPWGRSYEQYF.

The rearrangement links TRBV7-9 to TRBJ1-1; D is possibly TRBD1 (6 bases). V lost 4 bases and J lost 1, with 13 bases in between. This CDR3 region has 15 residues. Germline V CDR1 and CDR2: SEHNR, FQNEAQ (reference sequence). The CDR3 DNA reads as TGTGCCAGCAGCTCCCCGGGGGGCCCGAACACTGAAGCTTTCTTT. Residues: CASSSPGGPNTEAFF. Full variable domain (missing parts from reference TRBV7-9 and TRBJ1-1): DTGVSQNPRHKITKRGQNVTFRCDPISEHNRLYWYRQTLGQGPEFLTYFQNEAQLEKSRLLSDRFSAERPKGSFSTLEIQRTEQGDSAMYLCASSSPGGPNTEAFFGQGTRLTVV.

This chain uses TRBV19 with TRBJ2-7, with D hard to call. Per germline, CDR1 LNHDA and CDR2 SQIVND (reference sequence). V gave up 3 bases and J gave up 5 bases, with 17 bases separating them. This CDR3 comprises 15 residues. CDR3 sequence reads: CASSITSPPSDEQYF. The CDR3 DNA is TGTGCCAGTAGTATTACGAGCCCCCCAAGCGACGAGCAGTACTTC.

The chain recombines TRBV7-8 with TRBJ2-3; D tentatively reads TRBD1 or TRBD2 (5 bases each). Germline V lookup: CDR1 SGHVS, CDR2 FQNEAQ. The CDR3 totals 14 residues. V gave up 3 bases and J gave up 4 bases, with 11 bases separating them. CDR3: CASSLLRGPDTQYF. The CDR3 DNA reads TGTGCCAGCAGCTTGTTACGGGGCCCAGATACGCAGTATTTT. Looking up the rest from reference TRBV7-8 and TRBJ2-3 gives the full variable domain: GAGVSQSPRYKVAKRGQDVALRCDPISGHVSLFWYQQALGQGPEFLTYFQNEAQLDKSGLPSDRFFAERPEGSVSTLKIQRTQQEDSAVYLCASSLLRGPDTQYFGPGTRLTVL.